This T cell receptor (beta chain) appears in the sequencing data of a study of shared clonotypes between healthy human individuals. The V gene lost 7 bases and the J gene lost 1 base, with 5 bases spanning the gap. This CDR3 spans 13 amino acids. In germline, CDR1 is MNHNY, CDR2 SVGAGI (reference sequence). The donors, all of them Caucasian adults, lived in Nashville, Tennessee. On this clone itself: The target antigen is unknown.

The sequenced material, unsorted PBMC DNA, was run on ten immunoSEQ deep assay plates. In the source study's methods: Junction-only sequences without quality scores came from ImmunoSEQ, so filtering differed. Libraries were prepared by immunoSEQ multiplex PCR; TCRdb keeps only in-frame clonotypes and omits some of them. V, J and clone size derive from that table, while D and trimming were established from the DNA sequence. The table shows 400,000 to 550,000 clones, with 70% to 80% occurring only once. Study-wide findings and caveats: Depth of sequencing was expected to influence donor clonotype sharing.

The TCR was taken from a middle-aged woman in good health. Some clones in this sample may be carry-over from other donors' samples. Specimen: PBMCs. The rearrangement uses TRBV6-6 and TRBJ2-6; no clear D. CDR3 bases: TGTGCCAGCATAAGATCTGGGGCCAACGTCCTGACTTTC. It is translated as CASIRSGANVLTF.